This T cell receptor beta chain was identified in a study of graft-versus-host responses after intestinal transplantation. Turning to the study itself: Those transplanted obtained multivisceral, liver-intestinal, or isolated intestinal grafts.

Only in-frame clones appear in the TCRdb table, and some are missing; sequencing was by immunoSEQ multiplex PCR. The table has about 120,000 clones, 90% to 95% seen once. On this clone itself: Its specificity is not known.

This CDR3 contains 12 residues. Trimming pared 1 base from V and 8 bases from J, leaving 6 bases between. Germline CDR1 is PRHDT and CDR2 is FYEKMQ (reference sequence). This TCR derives from a human donor who was the organ donor for an intestinal transplant. The specimen was unstimulated CD8+ T cells sorted from spleen or lymph node cells, collected before transplant. The rearrangement links TRBV13 to TRBJ2-1; no firm D call. This CDR3 is CASSLVRHEQFF. The CDR3 nucleotides read TGTGCCAGCAGCTTAGTACGCCATGAGCAGTTCTTC.